These 13 T cell receptor beta chains were sequenced from one sample in a study of shared clonotypes between healthy human individuals. Measured with immunoSEQ multiplex PCR; TCRdb has only the in-frame clones, and not every one. The repertoire holds millions of clones, with 85% to 95% as singletons. Material: naive CD4+ T cells sorted from blood. Subset indicated: CD45RA+ positively selected. The source is a man aged 18-30 years in good health.

The gene calls are TRBV7-2 and TRBJ1-3; D uncertain. This CDR3 region has 12 residues. Per the germline V gene, CDR1 is SGHTA and CDR2 is FQGNSA. The V and J ends lost 5 bases and 2 bases respectively, with 4 bases between them. The CDR3 nucleotides read TGTGCCAGCAGCCCTACTGGAAACACCATATATTTT. It is translated as CASSPTGNTIYF.

V is TRBV2 and J is TRBJ1-5, with D perhaps TRBD1 (5 bases). Germline CDR1 and CDR2: SNHLY and FYNNEI. CDR3 size: 14 residues. The V gene lost 4 bases and the J gene lost 8 bases, with 15 bases spanning the gap. In nucleotides, the CDR3 is TGTGCCAGCAGTGGCTTCCGGGGGTCGGAGCCCCAGCATTTT. Encoded protein: CASSGFRGSEPQHF.

The V call is TRBV30, the J call TRBJ1-6; D may be TRBD1 (5 bases). The length of the CDR3 is 13 residues. V lost 4 bases to trimming and J lost 10 bases, with 14 bases between them. Germline-derived CDR1 and CDR2 are GTSNPN and SVGIG (reference sequence). The CDR3 spells CAWNKGLGSPLHF. CDR3 sequence (DNA): TGTGCCTGGAACAAGGGGCTAGGGTCACCCCTCCACTTT.

This clone was counted once. The junction differs from germline at one of its ends, possibly a read error. The V and J genes are TRBV9 and TRBJ2-7; no firm D call. This CDR3 contains 14 residues. Germline V lookup: CDR1 SGDLS, CDR2 YYNGEE. The CDR3 protein is CASSVEFSSHEQYF. CDR3 bases: TGTGCCAGCAGCGTAGAGTTTAGCTCCCACGAGCAGTACTTC.

The gene calls are TRBV5-4 and TRBJ2-5, with 12 bases matching TRBD2. The CDR3 loop spans 16 amino acids. V was clipped by 2 bases and J by 4 bases; unmatched bases: 6. CDR1 SGHNT and CDR2 YYREEE come from the germline V gene (reference sequence). CDR3 in amino acids: CASSFRLAGAGETQYF. The CDR3 bases are TGTGCCAGCAGCTTCCGACTAGCGGGAGCTGGAGAGACCCAGTACTTC.

This chain joins TRBV2 and TRBJ2-7, with D uncertain. V was clipped by 8 bases and J by 2 bases, with 22 bases between them. CDR1 and CDR2 from the germline V gene are SNHLY and FYNNEI. This CDR3 comprises 16 residues. The CDR3 nucleotides read TGTGCCAGCGGAATAATGAGGCCAATGACCACCTACGAGCAGTACTTC. It encodes CASGIMRPMTTYEQYF.

This chain links TRBV5-6 with TRBJ2-3; possible D gene TRBD2, 6 bases. The germline V gene encodes CDR1 SGHDT and CDR2 YYEEEE. V was pared by 0 bases and J by 5 bases, with 13 bases between. The CDR3 is 15 amino acids. CDR3 in amino acids: CASSLEGLGGDTQYF. CDR3 DNA sequence: TGTGCCAGCAGCTTGGAGGGACTGGGAGGAGATACGCAGTATTTT. Looking up the rest from reference TRBV5-6 and TRBJ2-3 gives the full variable domain: DAGVTQSPTHLIKTRGQQVTLRCSPKSGHDTVSWYQQALGQGPQFIFQYYEEEERQRGNFPDRFSGHQFPNYSSELNVNALLLGDSALYLCASSLEGLGGDTQYFGPGTRLTVL.

The V call is TRBV18, the J call TRBJ1-3; no definite D call. The length of the CDR3 is 13 residues. Trimming removed 2 bases at V and 7 bases at J, with 9 bases between. Germline values: CDR1 KGHSH, CDR2 LQKENI. The DNA of the CDR3 is TGTGCCAGCTCACCAGTGGGGTTCAACACCATATATTTT. Translating gives CASSPVGFNTIYF.

V and J are TRBV5-1 and TRBJ2-7; tentative D call: TRBD2 (7 bases). V was clipped by 4 bases and J by 3 bases, with 17 bases between them. Germline V gives CDR1 SGHRS, CDR2 YFSETQ. The CDR3 sequence is 15 residues long. For the CDR3, the DNA is TGCGCCAGCAGCGGCAACCAAGGGGGGGTCTACGAGCAGTACTTC. This sequence encodes CASSGNQGGVYEQYF. Together with reference TRBV5-1 and TRBJ2-7, the CDR3 gives the full variable domain: KAGVTQTPRYLIKTRGQQVTLSCSPISGHRSVSWYQQTPGQGLQFLFEYFSETQRNKGNFPGRFSGRQFSNSRSEMNVSTLELGDSALYLCASSGNQGGVYEQYFGPGTRLTVT.

The rearrangement joins TRBV27 to TRBJ1-1; D remains unclear. Trimming removed 6 bases at V and 0 bases at J, with 11 bases between. Germline CDR1 MNHEY, CDR2 SMNVEV (reference sequence). The CDR3 sequence is 14 residues long. The CDR3 region is CASRMDGLNTEAFF. The DNA for the CDR3 is TGTGCCAGCAGAATGGACGGACTGAACACTGAAGCTTTCTTT.

The rearrangement links TRBV27 to TRBJ2-7; a weak D match, TRBD2 (6 bases). CDR3 length: 16 residues. The V end was cut by 3 bases, the J end by 4 bases, with 19 bases between. The germline gives CDR1 MNHEY, CDR2 SMNVEV (reference sequence). CDR3 nucleotide sequence: TGTGCCAGCAGTTTTAAGAGACTAGGCAAGGGGTACGAGCAGTACTTC. This codes for CASSFKRLGKGYEQYF.

The chain uses TRBV29-1 and TRBJ1-2, with D hard to call. This CDR3 region has 14 residues. From germline, CDR1 is SQVTM and CDR2 ANQGSEA. Trimming left V 0 bases short and J 2 bases short, with 10 bases between. The CDR3 region is CSVEDWAHNYGYTF. For the CDR3, the DNA is TGCAGCGTTGAAGATTGGGCTCACAACTATGGCTACACCTTC.

The chain couples TRBV2 to TRBJ2-3, with 13 bases fitting TRBD2. Trimming cost V 11 bases and J 0 bases; bases outside gene matches: 14. CDR3 length equals 18 residues. The germline V gene has CDR1 SNHLY and CDR2 FYNNEI. CDR3 amino acids: CAGIGLAGVLASTDTQYF. The CDR3 nucleotides are TGTGCCGGAATCGGACTAGCGGGGGTTTTAGCTAGCACAGATACGCAGTATTTT. The whole variable domain, filled in from reference TRBV2 and TRBJ2-3, reads EPEVTQTPSHQVTQMGQEVILRCVPISNHLYFYWYRQILGQKVEFLVSFYNNEISEKSEIFDDQFSVERPDGSNFTLKIRSTKLEDSAMYFCAGIGLAGVLASTDTQYFGPGTRLTVL.